The rows below give T cell receptor beta chains drawn from one sample of a study of T cells in Graves' hyperthyroidism and ophthalmopathy. A single record per CDR3 protein comes from TCRdb applying MiXCR to the multiplex PCR reads. This table holds approximately 400,000 distinct CDR3 sequences, about 14% found once. Sequenced: blood. The receptor set was obtained from a man aged 50-60 years with Graves' ophthalmopathy. Both conserved end residues are part of each CDR3. A D gene is named only where the DNA matches it firmly. A clone size is listed for some rows: how often the clone was seen (once, few, many), or a class if it is expanded.

d_call j_call clone_size v_call cdr3_aa cdr3_nt
NA TRBJ2-1 few TRBV5-6 CASNDPGPYNEQFF TGTGCCAGCAACGATCCAGGACCTTACAATGAGCAGTTCTTC
TRBD2 TRBJ2-1 many TRBV11-2 CASSFQTSGRGEQFF TGTGCCAGCAGCTTCCAGACTAGCGGGAGGGGAGAGCAGTTCTTC
NA TRBJ1-1 many TRBV20-1 CSAGLQGLVEAFF TGCAGTGCTGGACTACAGGGCCTCGTCGAAGCTTTCTTT
NA TRBJ2-4 many TRBV24-1 CATGGGELEKDIQYF TGTGCCACCGGAGGGGGAGAGCTCGAAAAGGACATTCAGTACTTC
TRBD1 TRBJ2-6 NA TRBV7-9 CASSFRQGLHSGANVLTF TGTGCCAGCAGCTTTAGACAGGGGCTACACTCTGGGGCCAACGTCCTGACTTTC
NA TRBJ1-6 few TRBV2 CASAALNSPLHF TGTGCCAGCGCCGCACTGAATTCACCCCTCCACTTT
NA TRBJ1-2 NA TRBV28 CASSLLVPSIGYTF TGTGCCAGCAGCCTTCTAGTCCCGAGCATTGGCTACACCTTC
TRBD2 TRBJ2-5 many TRBV20-1 CSASGSTSVQETQYF TGCAGTGCTAGTGGCAGTACTAGCGTGCAAGAGACCCAGTACTTC
NA TRBJ2-7 few TRBV27 CASSLNRGGFEQYF TGTGCCAGCAGTTTAAACAGGGGGGGGTTCGAGCAGTACTTC
TRBD1 TRBJ1-5 NA TRBV28 CASNLPGQGNQPQHF TGTGCCAGCAACCTACCGGGACAGGGCAATCAGCCCCAGCATTTT
NA TRBJ1-2 many TRBV20-1 CSASDLPVAGHANYGYTF TGCAGTGCTAGCGACCTCCCCGTGGCAGGCCATGCTAACTATGGCTACACCTTC
TRBD1 TRBJ2-5 many TRBV20-1 CSAHDRVEGVETQYF TGCAGTGCCCATGACAGGGTAGAGGGAGTAGAGACCCAGTACTTC
TRBD2 TRBJ2-7 many TRBV27 CASSSKMTSGSGYEQYF TGTGCCAGCAGTTCCAAAATGACTAGCGGGAGTGGCTACGAGCAGTACTTC
TRBD1 TRBJ2-1 few TRBV6-1 CASKGTGYNNEQFF TGTGCCAGCAAAGGGACAGGGTACAACAATGAGCAGTTCTTC
TRBD1 TRBJ1-2 NA TRBV7-9 CACSNGQGGYGYTF TGTGCCTGCAGCAACGGACAGGGAGGCTATGGCTACACCTTC
TRBD2 TRBJ2-1 few TRBV29-1 CSVVSSGTIWQFF TGCAGCGTTGTGTCTAGCGGGACCATATGGCAGTTCTTC
NA TRBJ1-1 many TRBV30 CAWTVRPDTEAFF TGTGCCTGGACCGTAAGACCGGACACTGAAGCTTTCTTT
NA TRBJ2-3 many TRBV2 CASTTGTRGTDTQYF TGTGCCAGCACTACCGGGACTCGGGGCACAGATACGCAGTATTTT
TRBD1 TRBJ1-1 many TRBV29-1 CSATTGATEAFF TGCAGCGCTACGACAGGGGCCACTGAAGCTTTCTTT
NA TRBJ2-4 many TRBV6-1 CASTDTIAKNIQYF TGTGCCAGCACCGATACGATAGCCAAAAACATTCAGTACTTC
TRBD2 TRBJ2-1 many TRBV20-1 CSARWLAGVYEQFF TGCAGTGCTAGGTGGCTAGCGGGAGTATATGAGCAGTTCTTC
TRBD1 TRBJ2-2 once TRBV9 CASSRDSYNTGKLFF TGTGCCAGCAGCCGGGACAGCTATAACACCGGGAAGCTGTTTTTT